This TCR beta chain originates from a study of CD8 T cells in Susac syndrome. RNA was extracted with the RNeasy kit, and a quantity of roughly 0.5 to 1 ug was reverse transcribed using random hexamers. TCRdb ran MiXCR on the immunoSEQ multiplex PCR reads and lists one entry per CDR3 protein. The sample lists approximately 190,000 distinct CDR3 sequences; 95% were seen once. V lost 0 bases to trimming and J lost 0 bases, with 11 bases between them. The CDR3 contains 16 residues. Germline V CDR1 and CDR2: LNHNV, YYDKDF (reference sequence). Sequenced input: CD4+ T cells from PBMCs. The chain has TRBV15 and TRBJ1-1; D is uncertain. This TCR derives from a human donor with Susac syndrome. CDR3 loop: CATSRDVRRMNTEAFF. As DNA, the CDR3 is TGTGCCACCAGCAGAGATGTACGGAGAATGAACACTGAAGCTTTCTTT. The variable domain in full, with the rest retrieved from reference TRBV15 and TRBJ1-1, is DAMVIQNPRYQVTQFGKPVTLSCSQTLNHNVMYWYQQKSSQAPKLLFHYYDKDFNNEADTPDNFQSRRPNTSFCFLDIRSPGLGDTAMYLCATSRDVRRMNTEAFFGQGTRLTVV.